This TCR beta chain is drawn from a study of T-cell reconstitution after alpha-beta-depleted transplantation in children. The CDR3 is 18 residues long. The J segment lost 10 bases and the V segment lost 3 bases, leaving 13 bases of the junction unmatched. Looked up from germline, CDR1 is SGHTA and CDR2 is FQGTGA. Molecular barcoding with unique molecular identifiers was used for the TCRbeta library. TCRdb fed the PCR reads into MiXCR, producing one record per CDR3 protein. The sample shows some 520,000 distinct CDR3 sequences, about 33% of them seen only once. This chain uses TRBV7-3 with TRBJ2-1; 15 bases agree with TRBD2. The sample in question was PBMCs from the stem cell graft donor, obtained from the stem cell graft. The sequence came from a human donor who donated a stem cell graft to a child with aplastic anemia. In DNA, the CDR3 is TGTGCCAGCAGCTTCTCAAATGTGGGACTAGCGGGAGGAAACGAGCAGTTCTTC. Amino acids: CASSFSNVGLAGGNEQFF.